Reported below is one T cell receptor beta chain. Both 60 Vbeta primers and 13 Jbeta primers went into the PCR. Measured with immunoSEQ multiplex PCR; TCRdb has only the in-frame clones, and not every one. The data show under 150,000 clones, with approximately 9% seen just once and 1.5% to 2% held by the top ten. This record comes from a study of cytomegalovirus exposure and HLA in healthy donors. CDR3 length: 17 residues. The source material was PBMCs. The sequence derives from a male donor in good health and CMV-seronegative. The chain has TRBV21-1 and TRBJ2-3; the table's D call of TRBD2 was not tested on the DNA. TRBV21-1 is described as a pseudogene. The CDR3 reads CASSQNGTSGNTDTQYF. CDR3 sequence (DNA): TGTGCCAGCAGTCAAAACGGGACTAGCGGAAACACAGATACGCAGTATTTT.